This T cell receptor beta chain is drawn from a study of human T cells and chemical hapten exposure. General study results and limits: Controls had significantly fewer large CDR3 similarity clusters than were formed by expanded TCRs.

TCRdb used MiXCR to reprocess the RACE reads, holding one entry per CDR3 protein. Of about 87,000 distinct CDR3 sequences in the sample, approximately 9.9% were seen once. The V end was cut by 5 bases, the J end by 0 bases, with 15 bases between. This CDR3 comprises 16 residues. Germline V gene sequence: CDR1 SGHAT, CDR2 FQNNGV. Time point denoted: pre-sensitization, week 0. Noted treatment: therapeutic diphenylcyclopropenone sensitization with weekly scalp DPC. The study drew its donors from alopecia patients who were 18 to 70 years old and suitable for DPC. Details on this clonotype: The antigen is unknown.

This TCR was recovered from a woman between 40 and 50 years old with alopecia areata. Some clones in this sample may be carry-over from other donors' samples. The rearrangement joins TRBV11-2 to TRBJ2-3; D is undetermined. Here the sequenced sample was whole blood, taken in connection with sensitization to the hapten diphenylcyclopropenone (DPC). The DNA of the CDR3 is TGTGCCAGCAGCGACTCGTATCGGTTAAGCACAGATACGCAGTATTTT. Protein sequence: CASSDSYRLSTDTQYF.